A single T cell receptor beta chain is shown here with its context. The data stem from a study of cytomegalovirus exposure and HLA in healthy donors. The PCR employed 60 Vbeta primers together with 13 Jbeta primers. The table came from immunoSEQ multiplex PCR; TCRdb's copy has only in-frame clones and leaves some out. The repertoire holds 150,000 to 200,000 clones, with 75% as singletons. There are 14 residues in the CDR3. Germline trimming cut 1 base from V and 13 bases from J; bases unmatched to any gene: 6. CDR1 is SEHNR and CDR2 is FQNEAQ in the germline V gene (reference sequence). This clonotype was sampled from a man in his late teens or twenties in good health and CMV-seropositive. The J gene is TRBJ1-4, the V gene TRBV7-9; TRBD1 aligns across 10 bases. The sequencing sample was made of PBMCs. The CDR3 region is CASSLEGQGRGLFF. DNA for the CDR3: TGTGCCAGCAGCTTAGAGGGACAGGGGAGAGGACTGTTTTTT.